This T cell receptor (beta chain) was documented in a study of T cell repertoires in ileal Crohn's disease. Study-level background: Surgery for a complication: stricturing in 61%, penetrating in approximately 40%.

Here immunoSEQ multiplex PCR was the method, and the copy in TCRdb shows in-frame clones only, minus some. Counted here are about 15,000 clones, about 73% occurring once; the ten biggest clones make up less than 20%. The CDR3 loop spans 15 amino acids. The germline CDR1 and CDR2 sequences are SNHLY and FYNNEI. J gave up 7 bases and V 6 bases, and 9 bases lay outside the gene matches. V and J are TRBV2 and TRBJ2-1; 10 bases align to TRBD2. The sample taken for sequencing was ileal tissue. This receptor was taken from an adult with Crohn's disease. Written as DNA, the CDR3 is TGTGCCAGCAGGGTCCTTGAAGCGGGGGGGAATGAGCAGTTCTTC. This codes for CASRVLEAGGNEQFF.